A selection of T cell receptor beta chains follows, all from one sample in a study of cytotoxic CD8 clonotypes in ibrutinib-treated CLL. Clones were read by immunoSEQ multiplex PCR, and TCRdb kept only the in-frame ones, dropping some. The sample has 200,000 to 250,000 clones; about four fifths are singletons. The sequenced sample was PBMCs, obtained after 12 months of ibrutinib treatment. These receptors were obtained from a human donor with chronic lymphocytic leukemia. Both conserved end residues are part of each CDR3. Fields, in order: D gene, J gene, V gene, clone size, CDR3 DNA, CDR3 protein. The D gene is left open where the match is weak. The size entry is marked missing in some rows and otherwise reads once, few, many or a size class.

.	TRBJ1-5	TRBV7-9	.	TGTGCCAGCAGCCAGGGGAATCAGCCCCAGCATTTT	CASSQGNQPQHF
TRBD1	TRBJ2-1	TRBV5-1	.	TGCGCCAGCAGCTTCAGACAGGGACACTACAATGAGCAGTTCTTC	CASSFRQGHYNEQFF
TRBD1	TRBJ1-6	TRBV4-1	.	TGCGCCAGCAGCCAGGAACAGGGGACCTCCTATAATTCACCCCTCCACTTT	CASSQEQGTSYNSPLHF
.	TRBJ1-1	TRBV5-1	.	TGCGCCAGCGGACCTCATAGGACGAACACTGAAGCTTTCTTT	CASGPHRTNTEAFF
TRBD2	TRBJ2-7	TRBV10-3	.	TGTGCCATCAGTGATCCCAGCGGGAGGGACGAGCAGTACTTC	CAISDPSGRDEQYF
.	TRBJ1-1	TRBV28	.	TGTGCCAGCAACCCGGGGACGGTGAACACTGAAGCTTTCTTT	CASNPGTVNTEAFF
.	TRBJ1-1	TRBV10-1	.	TGCGCCAGCAGTGAGTCCACCGATAACACTGAAGCTTTCTTT	CASSESTDNTEAFF
TRBD2	TRBJ2-1	TRBV19	.	TGTGCCAGTAGTATATTGGGTAGCGGGAGCTCCTACAATGAGCAGTTCTTC	CASSILGSGSSYNEQFF
.	TRBJ1-4	TRBV2	.	TGTGCCAGTATGGGACACTTTAATGAAAAACTGTTTTTT	CASMGHFNEKLFF
.	TRBJ2-7	TRBV19	.	TGTGCCAGTAGTATTGATAGCAGGGGCCTCTACGAGCAGTACTTC	CASSIDSRGLYEQYF
TRBD1	TRBJ1-5	TRBV5-6	.	TGTGCCAGCGGCACCAAGGGGGCGAGGCAGCCCCAGCATTTT	CASGTKGARQPQHF
TRBD1	TRBJ2-7	TRBV6-6	once	TGTGCCAGCAGTGACTCCGGGACAGGTTCCTACGAGCAGTACTTC	CASSDSGTGSYEQYF
.	TRBJ1-2	TRBV11-2	many	TGTGCCAGCAGCCCGTCGCCCCGCGGTGGCTACACCTTC	CASSPSPRGGYTF
TRBD1	TRBJ1-5	TRBV28	.	TGTGCCAGCAGTACCCAGGGGGCTCAGCCCCAGCATTTT	CASSTQGAQPQHF
.	TRBJ1-4	TRBV5-3	.	TGTGCCAGAAGCTTGGCCTGGCCGGGACGGGGTAATGAAAAACTGTTTTTT	CARSLAWPGRGNEKLFF
.	TRBJ2-7	TRBV6-6	.	TGTGCCAGCAGTTACTCAGGGGTCTCCTACGAGCAGTACTTC	CASSYSGVSYEQYF
TRBD1	TRBJ2-1	TRBV6-1	once	TGTGCCAGCAGAACGGGACAGGGTCCAAATGAGCAGTTCTTC	CASRTGQGPNEQFF
TRBD2	TRBJ2-5	TRBV15	.	TGTGCCACCAGCAGAGAGTTACTAGCGGCTGGCCAGAAATACCAAGAGACCCAGTACTTC	CATSRELLAAGQKYQETQYF
.	TRBJ1-3	TRBV6-6	.	TGTGCCAGCAGTTACTGGGTGTCCTCGGGCGGAAACACCATATATTTT	CASSYWVSSGGNTIYF
.	TRBJ2-2	TRBV13	.	TGTGCCAGCAGCTTCAGGGTTGGCACCGGGGAGCTGTTTTTT	CASSFRVGTGELFF
.	TRBJ1-2	TRBV6-5	.	TGTGCCAGCAGATTTTCGGGCAGGGAAGGCGGCTACACCTTC	CASRFSGREGGYTF
.	TRBJ1-4	TRBV27	.	TGTGCCAGCAGTCCCCTCCTAGGGGGGTTACGAGAAAAACTGTTTTTT	CASSPLLGGLREKLFF
.	TRBJ1-1	TRBV6-1	.	TGTGCCAGCAGGGCCGGGCCGACGCGGACTGAAGCTTTCTTT	CASRAGPTRTEAFF
.	TRBJ2-7	TRBV27	once	TGTGCCAGCAGTTTATCGGACAACTACGAGCAGTACTTC	CASSLSDNYEQYF
.	TRBJ1-2	TRBV7-2	few	TGTGCCAGCAGCTGGAGGGACTTC	CASSWRDF
TRBD2	TRBJ2-2	TRBV19	few	TGTGCCAGTAGTACACAGGGACTAGCGGTTACCGGGGAGCTGTTTTTT	CASSTQGLAVTGELFF
.	TRBJ2-5	TRBV5-1	.	TGCGCCAGCAGCGACAGCCAAGAGACCCAGTACTTC	CASSDSQETQYF
.	TRBJ2-3	TRBV19	once	TGTGCCAGTAGTATATGGGGGGGCGCAGATACGCAGTATTTT	CASSIWGGADTQYF
TRBD1	TRBJ2-7	TRBV19	.	TGTGCCAGTAGCCACGGACAGGGCGTCGAGCAGTACTTC	CASSHGQGVEQYF
.	TRBJ2-3	TRBV11-2	.	TGTGCCAGCAGCCCAGGGGGGGGACCAGATACGCAGTATTTT	CASSPGGGPDTQYF
.	TRBJ2-7	TRBV27	.	TGTGCCAGCAGTTTTGCGGTAAGCTACGAGCAGTACTTC	CASSFAVSYEQYF
TRBD1	TRBJ2-2	TRBV4-2	.	TGTGCCAGCAGCGGACAGGGAGATGCCGGGGAGCTGTTTTTT	CASSGQGDAGELFF
.	TRBJ1-2	TRBV30	.	TGTGCCTGGAGTGAAGGCACCGACCATGGCTACACCTTC	CAWSEGTDHGYTF
.	TRBJ2-3	TRBV5-4	.	TGTGCCAGCAGCCAGGACTGGAGCACAGATACGCAGTATTTT	CASSQDWSTDTQYF
.	TRBJ1-1	TRBV7-9	.	TGTGCCAGCAGCTTAATGGAGGGAGGCACTGAAGCTTTCTTT	CASSLMEGGTEAFF
.	TRBJ2-1	TRBV10-3	.	TGTGCCATCAGGGAACAGCCTGGATATGAGCAGTTCTTC	CAIREQPGYEQFF
.	TRBJ2-7	TRBV28	.	TGTGCCAGCAGTCCACCCAGGGGTGGCTACGAGCAGTACTTC	CASSPPRGGYEQYF
TRBD1	TRBJ2-1	TRBV25-1	.	TGTGCCAGCAGTGAAGCAGGGGGTTCCTACAATGAGCAGTTCTTC	CASSEAGGSYNEQFF
TRBD1	TRBJ1-2	TRBV7-2	.	TGTGCCAGCAGCTTAAACAGGGGGAACTATGGCTACACCTTC	CASSLNRGNYGYTF
.	TRBJ2-5	TRBV4-1	.	TGCGCCAGCAGCCAAGATTTGGCAGGGGATGCGGAGACCCAGTACTTC	CASSQDLAGDAETQYF
.	TRBJ1-2	TRBV2	.	TGTGCCAGCAGTGTGGCGCCCCTCCTCAGAGAATTC	CASSVAPLLREF
.	TRBJ2-3	TRBV5-6	once	TGTGCCAGCAGCTTGGGCGGGACGGCAGATACGCAGTATTTT	CASSLGGTADTQYF
.	TRBJ1-1	TRBV5-6	.	TGTGCCAGCAGCTTGAGTAAGGACTGGGACACTGAAGCTTTCTTT	CASSLSKDWDTEAFF
.	TRBJ2-1	TRBV18	few	TGTGCCAGCTCACCTGGGCCCAACTACAATGAGCAGTTCTTC	CASSPGPNYNEQFF